Shown below are 10 T cell receptor beta chains from a single sample sequenced in a study of beta chain features in type 1 diabetes. Study-level findings and limits: Moderately but significantly shorter TCRB CDR3s were found in Type 1 diabetes patients in all four CD4+ subsets.

Expressed TCRB transcripts were sequenced because the isolated RNA had all been reverse transcribed beforehand. Profiling relied on immunoSEQ multiplex PCR, and the TCRdb table lists in-frame clones only, not all of them. The sample gives 640,000 or so clones, around an eighth of which show up once; 0.035% to 0.04% is in the top ten. No antigen has been identified for these receptors. Specimen: naive CD4+ T cells from blood. The receptors shown here come from a young man with type 1 diabetes.

V usage is TRBV6-1 and J usage is TRBJ2-5; D remains ambiguous. CDR3 size: 12 residues. V lost 5 bases to trimming and J lost 2 bases, with 6 bases between them. Per germline, CDR1 MNHNS and CDR2 SASEGT. The CDR3 sequence is CASSPGQETQYF. The CDR3 DNA follows: TGTGCCAGCAGTCCCGGGCAAGAGACCCAGTACTTC.

This clone appeared a few times. The chain combines TRBV2 with TRBJ1-6; the match to TRBD1 covers 9 bases. The CDR3 is 15 amino acids. V gave up 3 bases and J gave up 9 bases; unmatched junction bases: 6. Germline V gene data show CDR1 as SNHLY and CDR2 as FYNNEI. CDR3 bases: TGTGCCAGCAGTGATTCCGGGGGACAGGGTTCACCCCTCCACTTT. Residues: CASSDSGGQGSPLHF.

J is TRBJ1-5 and V is TRBV6-6, with D possibly TRBD1 on 6 matching bases. This CDR3 has 15 residues. Trimming stripped 6 bases from V and 1 base from J, with 13 bases between. Germline CDR1 reads MNHNY; CDR2 reads SVGAGI (reference sequence). CDR3 region: CASRRTDGSNQPQHF. CDR3 sequence (DNA): TGTGCCAGCAGACGGACAGATGGGAGCAATCAGCCCCAGCATTTT.

Note on this clone: The germline gene is not matched at one end of the junction; a read error may be the cause. The chain carries TRBV7-9 and TRBJ2-2; D call uncertain. CDR1 and CDR2 (germline): SEHNR, FQNEAQ (reference sequence). The CDR3 covers 14 residues. CDR3 in amino acids: CASSRTYNSGELFF. Written as DNA, the CDR3 is TGTGCCAGCAGCCGGACCTACAACAGCGGGGAGCTGTTTTTT.

This clone was picked up a small number of times. The chain employs TRBV25-1 and TRBJ2-2, with 13 bases that match TRBD2. J gave up 8 bases and V 3 bases, and 6 bases lay outside the gene matches. This CDR3 comprises 16 residues. CDR1 and CDR2 (germline): MGHDK, SYGVNS. The CDR3: CASSDPGLAGRGELFF. In DNA form, the CDR3 reads TGTGCCAGCAGTGACCCGGGACTAGCGGGACGGGGGGAGCTGTTTTTT.

The chain has TRBV27 and TRBJ1-5; the D is unclear. Trimming took off 4 bases at V and 2 bases at J, with 24 bases between the two ends. Germline CDR1 and CDR2: MNHEY and SMNVEV (reference sequence). CDR3 length: 19 residues. DNA for the CDR3: TGTGCCAGCAGTTCTCAAGGTAGATTTTTCCGCGATCGCAATCAGCCCCAGCATTTT. Translated, it gives CASSSQGRFFRDRNQPQHF.

In its sample, this clone was seen a few times. The rearrangement links TRBV11-2 to TRBJ2-2; TRBD1 might be the D (5 bases). Germline CDR1 SGHAT, CDR2 FQNNGV. V lost 1 base, J lost 1 base, and 10 bases lay in between. The CDR3 spans 16 residues. The DNA of the CDR3 is TGTGCCAGCAGCTTAGCTCCAGGACAGAACACCGGGGAGCTGTTTTTT. This encodes CASSLAPGQNTGELFF.

The chain couples TRBV27 to TRBJ2-4, with D possibly being TRBD2 (6 bases). Trimming cost V 2 bases and J 7 bases, with 18 bases left between them. The germline gives CDR1 MNHEY, CDR2 SMNVEV (reference sequence). This CDR3 comprises 16 residues. This CDR3 reads CASSLNGSSLSNIQYF. CDR3 bases: TGTGCCAGCAGTTTAAACGGGAGTAGTTTGAGTAACATTCAGTACTTC.

J is TRBJ1-2 and V is TRBV28; D uncertain. Trimming took 3 bases from V and 8 from J, leaving 13 bases between them. This CDR3 region has 13 residues. The germline V gene encodes CDR1 MDHEN and CDR2 SYDVKM. The CDR3 region has the DNA TGTGCCAGCAGTTTCCCGCGCGGGAGGGGCTACACCTTC. It encodes CASSFPRGRGYTF.

This clone was observed a few times. This rearrangement joins TRBV6-5 to TRBJ2-7, with 9 bases identical to TRBD2. The V gene's germline CDR1 is MNHEY and CDR2 SVGAGI. Trimming took 2 bases from V and 3 from J; bases not matched to a gene: 5. This CDR3 is 15 amino acids long. The CDR3 coding sequence is TGTGCCAGCAGTTACGATCCTAGCGGGAACTACGAGCAGTACTTC. Translating it yields CASSYDPSGNYEQYF.